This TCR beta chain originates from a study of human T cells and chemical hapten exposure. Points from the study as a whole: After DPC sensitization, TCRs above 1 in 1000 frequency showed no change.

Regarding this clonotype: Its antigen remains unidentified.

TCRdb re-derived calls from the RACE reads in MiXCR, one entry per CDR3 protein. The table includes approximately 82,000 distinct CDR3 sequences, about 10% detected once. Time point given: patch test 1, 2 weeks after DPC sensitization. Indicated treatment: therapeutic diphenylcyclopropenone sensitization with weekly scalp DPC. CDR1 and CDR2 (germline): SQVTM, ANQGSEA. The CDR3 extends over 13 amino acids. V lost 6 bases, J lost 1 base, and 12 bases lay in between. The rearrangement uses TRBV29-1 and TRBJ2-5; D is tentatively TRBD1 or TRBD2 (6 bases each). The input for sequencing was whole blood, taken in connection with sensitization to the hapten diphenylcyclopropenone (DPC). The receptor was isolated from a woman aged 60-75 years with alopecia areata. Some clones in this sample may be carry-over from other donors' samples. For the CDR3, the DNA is TGCAGCGTCTCCGGGGGCCCCCAAGAGACCCAGTACTTC. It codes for CSVSGGPQETQYF. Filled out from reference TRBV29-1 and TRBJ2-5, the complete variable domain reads SAVISQKPSRDICQRGTSLTIQCQVDSQVTMMFWYRQQPGQSLTLIATANQGSEATYESGFVIDKFPISRPNLTFSTLTVSNMSPEDSSIYLCSVSGGPQETQYFGPGTRLLVL.